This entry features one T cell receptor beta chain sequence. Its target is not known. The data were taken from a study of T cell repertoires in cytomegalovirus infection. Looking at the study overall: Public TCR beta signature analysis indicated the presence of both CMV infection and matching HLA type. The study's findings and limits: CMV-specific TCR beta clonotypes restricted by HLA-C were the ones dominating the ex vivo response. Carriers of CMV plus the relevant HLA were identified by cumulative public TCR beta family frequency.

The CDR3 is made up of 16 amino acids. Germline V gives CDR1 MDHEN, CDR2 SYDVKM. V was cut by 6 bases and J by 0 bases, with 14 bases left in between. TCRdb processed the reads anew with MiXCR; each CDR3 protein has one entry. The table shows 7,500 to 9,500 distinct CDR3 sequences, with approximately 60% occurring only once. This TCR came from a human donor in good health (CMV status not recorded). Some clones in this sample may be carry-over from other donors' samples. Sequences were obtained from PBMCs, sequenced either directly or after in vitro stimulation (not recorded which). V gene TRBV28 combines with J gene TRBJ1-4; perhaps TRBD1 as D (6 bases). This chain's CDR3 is CASRWGAVPTNEKLFF. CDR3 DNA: TGTGCCAGCAGGTGGGGGGCAGTTCCAACTAATGAAAAACTGTTTTTT.